This TCR beta chain emerged from a study of STAT5B mutations in CD4+ large granular lymphocyte leukemia (dated by TCRdb to between 2022 and 2023). About the full investigation: Among healthy controls, the CDR3 'QG' motif was associated with a particular HLA allele. The study compared the TCRbeta repertoires of patients with CD4+ T-cell large granular lymphocyte leukemia against the TCRbeta repertoires of healthy blood donors. The purity of purified fractions was confirmed by flow cytometry on FACSCanto II or FACSVerse to exceed 95% among lymphocytes. Overall results and qualifications from the work: Each patient's main leukemic clonotypes were private, but around 25% of these clonotypes showed up at low frequency in the non-leukemic repertoires of other patients. CD4-sorted patient repertoires appeared more clonal than healthy CD4+ repertoires, and this difference persisted after removing the putative leukemic clones. The data were not HLA-matched, and the relatively small sample size could explain the higher clonality seen in CD4+ compared with CD8+ T-LGLL. Enrichment of TRBV06-family usage was observed among the top patient clones (8/27) relative to healthy controls (2/35).

The germline V gene (reference sequence) supplies CDR1 LNHDA and CDR2 SQIVND. Unmatched junction bases come to 6, with V trimmed by 5 bases and J by 5 bases. The CDR3 contains 14 residues, cysteine and phenylalanine counted. Just CDR3 DNA is preserved here, 42 bases in frame from base 1. The healthy controls were 35 or so blood donors, and the buffy coats of these donors were supplied by the Finnish Red Cross blood service. All TCR-sequenced material derived from peripheral blood: patient blood samples and healthy donor buffy coats. Peripheral blood mononuclear cells were isolated by Ficoll-Hypaque gradient centrifugation. CD4+ cells were magnetically purified from the buffy coats of healthy controls. Genomic DNA was extracted using the Gentra Puregene Cell and Tissue kit, and a Qubit 2.0 fluorometer was used to quantify it. The immunoSEQ assay at survey resolution was used to sequence TCRbeta rearrangements from genomic DNA. In the authors' own workflow: A lowest detectable productive clonotype frequency of 2.59 x 10-5 was observed in the TCR sequencing data. Only productive TCRbeta rearrangements, defined as complete and in-frame sequences, were included in the analyses. Clonality for each sample was calculated as Simpson clonality in the immunoSEQ Analyzer version 3.0. Clones were binned by frequency as very rare, small, medium, large (1-20%) or hyperexpanded (>20%). Generation probabilities were estimated with OLGA 1.2.3, V-gene circos plots were generated with VDJtools, specificities were searched for in VDJdb, and CDR3 motifs were identified with GLIPH. TCRdb stores this immuneACCESS table with in-frame sequences only. Part of the clones is absent; in the studies checked, under half of the shortfall reflects unresolved V genes, and no reason is known for the rest. From that table come the V and J calls and clone size; the DNA was used to work out D and trimming. The sample table holds some 40,000 clones, of which roughly 85% were seen once. The ten largest make up around 1.3% of the sample.

As to this clone: The target of this receptor is not known. One base away there is no much larger clone; base qualities are not given.

In this chain, TRBV19 is recombined with TRBJ2-5; 9 nucleotides in the junction match TRBD2. The clonotype comes from a human donor in good health. The sample taken for sequencing was CD4+ T cells from blood buffy coats. In nucleotide form, the sequence is TGTGCCAGTAGTCTCGGGACTAGCCCCGAGACCCAGTACTTC. It encodes CASSLGTSPETQYF.